The rows below give T cell receptor beta chains drawn from one sample of a study of cytomegalovirus exposure and HLA in healthy donors. Sequencing was performed with immunoSEQ multiplex PCR; in TCRdb, only in-frame clones are kept and a portion is missing. The sample comprises about 100,000 clones, 65% to 85% of which are singletons, and approximately 2% rests with the top ten. Material for sequencing was PBMCs. Every receptor here comes from a man aged 25-40 years in good health and CMV-seronegative. CDR3s include the opening cysteine and the closing phenylalanine or tryptophan. D genes are given only for firm matches. Expanded clones are given a class, and other clones once, few, many or no size at all.

TRBJ1-2,TRBV19,-,-,CAIQGSAYGYTF,TGTGCCATTCAGGGGTCCGCCTATGGCTACACCTTC
TRBJ2-6,TRBV30,-,-,CAWSIGGGGANVLTF,TGTGCCTGGAGTATCGGGGGTGGAGGGGCCAACGTCCTGACTTTC
TRBJ1-2,TRBV29-1,-,-,CSVEGDWDYGYTF,TGCAGCGTTGAGGGGGACTGGGACTATGGCTACACCTTC
TRBJ1-4,TRBV10-2,-,-,CASSVGVYEKLFF,TGCGCCAGCAGTGTGGGAGTTTATGAAAAACTGTTTTTT
TRBJ1-4,TRBV6-5,-,-,CASSYSNRGNEKLFF,TGTGCCAGCAGTTACTCGAACCGGGGTAATGAAAAACTGTTTTTT
TRBJ1-6,TRBV30,-,few,CAWRGTGSSYNSPLHF,TGTGCCTGGAGGGGAACAGGGAGCTCCTATAATTCACCCCTCCACTTT
TRBJ1-1,TRBV27,-,-,CASSLRSSTEAFF,TGTGCCAGCAGTTTGCGGTCGAGCACTGAAGCTTTCTTT
TRBJ2-5,TRBV21-1,-,few,CASSSFDRPQETQYF,TGTGCCAGCAGCAGCTTCGACAGGCCCCAAGAGACCCAGTACTTC
TRBJ1-1,TRBV5-1,-,-,CASSLYMNTEAFF,TGCGCCAGCAGCTTGTACATGAACACTGAAGCTTTCTTT
TRBJ1-1,TRBV6-5,-,-,CASSYSMFAMNTEAFF,TGTGCCAGCAGTTACTCGATGTTTGCTATGAACACTGAAGCTTTCTTT
TRBJ2-1,TRBV25-1,TRBD2,-,CASSDSGGGSSFYNEQFF,TGTGCCAGCAGTGACTCGGGAGGGGGGAGCAGTTTTTACAATGAGCAGTTCTTC
TRBJ2-7,TRBV19,-,-,CASSIQDRDEQYF,TGTGCCAGTAGTATCCAGGATCGCGACGAGCAGTACTTC
TRBJ1-5,TRBV7-3,-,few,CASSSGKFNQPQHF,TGTGCCAGCAGTTCAGGGAAATTCAATCAGCCCCAGCATTTT
TRBJ2-7,TRBV11-2,-,-,CASSAQANSYEQYF,TGTGCCAGCAGCGCGCAGGCCAACTCCTACGAGCAGTACTTC
TRBJ1-1,TRBV5-1,-,-,CASGPGERGTEAFF,TGCGCCAGCGGTCCGGGGGAGAGGGGCACTGAAGCTTTCTTT
TRBJ2-1,TRBV6-5,TRBD2,-,CASRPGLAGNEQFF,TGTGCCAGCAGACCAGGACTAGCGGGGAATGAGCAGTTCTTC
TRBJ1-6,TRBV6-5,-,-,CASSYTGSTLHF,TGTGCCAGCAGTTACACCGGGTCCACACTCCACTTT
TRBJ2-7,TRBV5-1,-,-,CASSLVLYEQYF,TGCGCCAGCAGCTTGGTCCTTTACGAGCAGTACTTC
TRBJ2-7,TRBV7-2,-,-,CASSLGSQGLSYEQYF,TGTGCCAGCAGCTTAGGGTCACAGGGCCTAAGCTACGAGCAGTACTTC
TRBJ1-2,TRBV5-4,TRBD1,-,CASSIRDRGAGYGYTF,TGTGCCAGCAGCATACGGGACAGGGGGGCCGGCTATGGCTACACCTTC
TRBJ2-7,TRBV10-3,-,few,CAAGLNYEQYF,TGTGCCGCTGGACTTAACTACGAGCAGTACTTC
TRBJ1-4,TRBV4-2,TRBD1,-,CASSQDHSTGTGDEKLFF,TGTGCCAGCAGCCAAGATCATAGTACCGGGACAGGGGATGAAAAACTGTTTTTT
TRBJ1-3,TRBV21-1,-,-,CASSPTRGRSGNTIYF,TGTGCCAGCAGCCCCACGCGCGGTCGCTCTGGAAACACCATATATTTT
TRBJ1-1,TRBV7-9,TRBD1,-,CASSYQTGASPEAFF,TGTGCCAGCAGCTACCAGACAGGGGCTTCCCCTGAAGCTTTCTTT
TRBJ1-2,TRBV2,-,-,CASSEAPGLYGYTF,TGTGCCAGCAGTGAAGCCCCTGGCCTCTATGGCTACACCTTC
TRBJ2-4,TRBV28,TRBD1,few,CASSLGGRGFYKNIQYF,TGTGCCAGCAGTTTAGGGGGCAGGGGGTTCTACAAAAACATTCAGTACTTC
TRBJ2-2,TRBV13,TRBD2,once,CASRTGGRTGELFF,TGTGCCAGCCGCACGGGGGGTCGAACCGGGGAGCTGTTTTTT
TRBJ2-7,TRBV19,TRBD2,-,CASSRNGGAEEQYF,TGTGCCAGTAGTAGGAACGGGGGGGCCGAGGAGCAGTACTTC
TRBJ2-1,TRBV6-6,TRBD1,few,CASSQDRDEISNEQFF,TGTGCCAGCAGTCAGGACAGGGACGAAATAAGCAATGAGCAGTTCTTC
TRBJ2-7,TRBV4-1,TRBD1,few,CASSQLDRGDSYEQYF,TGCGCCAGCAGCCAACTCGACAGGGGAGACTCCTACGAGCAGTACTTC
TRBJ2-3,TRBV19,TRBD1,-,CASSSDRDRVGYF,TGTGCCAGTAGCAGTGACCGGGACAGGGTAGGGTATTTT
TRBJ1-1,TRBV7-3,-,-,CASSLSGGHTEAFF,TGTGCCAGCAGCTTAAGCGGGGGTCACACTGAAGCTTTCTTT
TRBJ2-3,TRBV29-1,TRBD1,-,CSVGQFADTQYF,TGCAGCGTGGGACAGTTTGCGGATACGCAGTATTTT
TRBJ2-1,TRBV6-1,TRBD2,once,CASSDPAGGYNEQFF,TGTGCCAGCAGTGACCCAGCGGGGGGGTACAATGAGCAGTTCTTC
TRBJ2-3,TRBV11-3,-,-,CASSVSREGTDTQYF,TGTGCCAGCAGCGTGTCCCGTGAGGGCACAGATACGCAGTATTTT
TRBJ2-2,TRBV30,TRBD2,once,CAWSPTWGGAGELFF,TGTGCCTGGAGTCCAACGTGGGGGGGGGCCGGGGAGCTGTTTTTT
TRBJ2-1,TRBV5-4,TRBD1,-,CARLSRDRGNDEQFF,TGTGCCAGACTCTCCCGGGACAGGGGGAACGATGAGCAGTTCTTC
TRBJ2-5,TRBV14,-,-,CASSLGETQYF,TGTGCCAGCAGCCTGGGCGAGACCCAGTACTTC
TRBJ2-7,TRBV27,TRBD1,-,CASSLIPGGEQYF,TGTGCCAGCAGTTTGATTCCAGGGGGCGAGCAGTACTTC
TRBJ2-7,TRBV29-1,-,-,CSVVGSSYEQYF,TGCAGCGTTGTCGGGAGTTCCTACGAGCAGTACTTC
TRBJ2-5,TRBV12-5,-,-,CASVEDNQETQYF,TGTGCTAGTGTAGAGGACAACCAAGAGACCCAGTACTTC
TRBJ1-2,TRBV2,-,-,CASSGLQGSDYGYTF,TGTGCCAGCAGTGGTCTACAGGGTTCGGACTATGGCTACACCTTC
TRBJ2-7,TRBV9,-,-,CASSPRTQGYEQYF,TGTGCCAGCAGCCCTAGGACGCAGGGCTACGAGCAGTACTTC
TRBJ2-5,TRBV2,-,-,CASSEVWASGETQYF,TGTGCCAGCAGTGAGGTTTGGGCGTCTGGGGAGACCCAGTACTTC
TRBJ2-7,TRBV5-6,-,-,CASSGSFLAPEQYF,TGTGCCAGCAGCGGGTCTTTTCTAGCGCCCGAGCAGTACTTC
TRBJ2-7,TRBV28,TRBD1,-,CASRGLTGGSYEQYF,TGTGCCAGCAGGGGACTGACAGGGGGCTCCTACGAGCAGTACTTC
TRBJ2-7,TRBV29-1,TRBD1,-,CSVAGTGGWEQYF,TGCAGCGTAGCCGGGACAGGGGGCTGGGAGCAGTACTTC
TRBJ1-2,TRBV5-1,TRBD1,-,CASSFWSGQRPGYTF,TGCGCCAGCAGCTTCTGGTCGGGACAGCGCCCTGGCTACACCTTC
TRBJ1-2,TRBV29-1,TRBD1,-,CSVDDRGSHGYTF,TGCAGCGTGGATGACAGGGGTTCGCATGGCTACACCTTC
TRBJ2-7,TRBV5-1,TRBD2,-,CASSLGLASYEQYF,TGCGCCAGCAGCCTCGGACTAGCGAGCTACGAGCAGTACTTC
TRBJ1-1,TRBV10-3,TRBD1,-,CASHRDRGREGTEAFF,TGTGCCTCTCACCGGGACAGGGGGCGAGAGGGGACTGAAGCTTTCTTT
TRBJ2-2,TRBV11-3,-,once,CASSLTLTGELFF,TGTGCCAGCAGCTTGACTCTCACCGGGGAGCTGTTTTTT
TRBJ1-2,TRBV7-6,-,-,CASSLAAQGSDGYTF,TGTGCCAGCAGCTTAGCGGCGCAGGGGTCGGATGGCTACACCTTC
TRBJ1-6,TRBV7-8,-,-,CASSRQASRLSPLHF,TGTGCCAGCAGCCGACAGGCATCCCGCTTATCACCCCTCCACTTT
TRBJ2-1,TRBV30,TRBD2,-,CAWSPLTSGLYNEQFF,TGTGCCTGGAGTCCCCTGACTAGCGGTCTCTACAATGAGCAGTTCTTC
TRBJ1-2,TRBV5-1,-,once,CASSLYRENYGYTF,TGCGCCAGCAGCTTGTACAGGGAAAACTATGGCTACACCTTC
TRBJ1-2,TRBV6-1,-,-,CASNLGGINGYTF,TGTGCCAGCAACTTGGGGGGGATCAATGGCTACACCTTC
TRBJ2-3,TRBV27,-,-,CASTWGQSQYF,TGTGCCAGCACCTGGGGGCAATCGCAGTATTTT
TRBJ2-3,TRBV10-3,-,once,CAISPQGFSSTDTQYF,TGTGCCATCAGTCCTCAGGGGTTTTCTAGCACAGATACGCAGTATTTT